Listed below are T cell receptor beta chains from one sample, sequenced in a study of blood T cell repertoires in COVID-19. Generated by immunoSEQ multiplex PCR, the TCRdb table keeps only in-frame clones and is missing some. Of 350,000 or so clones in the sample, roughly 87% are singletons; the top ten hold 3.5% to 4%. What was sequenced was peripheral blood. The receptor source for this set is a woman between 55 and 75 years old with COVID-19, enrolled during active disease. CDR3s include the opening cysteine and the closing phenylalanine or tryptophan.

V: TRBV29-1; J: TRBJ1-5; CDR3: CSVEGTGNEQPQHF
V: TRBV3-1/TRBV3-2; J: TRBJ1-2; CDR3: CASSQGTGVLGYTF
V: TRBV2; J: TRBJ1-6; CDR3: CASSGGGLYNSPLHF
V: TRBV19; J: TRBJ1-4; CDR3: CASSPDRGTNEKLFF
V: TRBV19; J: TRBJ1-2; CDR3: CASREGLIYGYTF
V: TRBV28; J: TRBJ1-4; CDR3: CASIPRGGKLFF
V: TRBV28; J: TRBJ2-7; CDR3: CASSARPRFSYEQYF
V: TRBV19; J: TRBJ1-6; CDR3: CASRDRENSPLHF
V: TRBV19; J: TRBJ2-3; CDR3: CASSIWSGTSEADTQYF
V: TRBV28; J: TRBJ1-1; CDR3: CASTPWGGRTEAFF
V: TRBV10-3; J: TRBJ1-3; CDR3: CAISGSASGNTIYF
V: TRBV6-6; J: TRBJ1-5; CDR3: CASSPRDRKSISNQPQHF
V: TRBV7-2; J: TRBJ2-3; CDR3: CASSSPGPDTQYF
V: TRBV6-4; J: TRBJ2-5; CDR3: CASTPVEGMRETQYF
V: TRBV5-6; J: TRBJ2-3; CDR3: CASSLTGWSATDTQYF
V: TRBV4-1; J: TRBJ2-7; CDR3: CASSQERGKAYEQYF
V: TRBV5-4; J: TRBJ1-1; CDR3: CASRDPQGAWAFF
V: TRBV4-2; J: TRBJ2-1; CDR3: CASSPRAGDSSYNEQFF
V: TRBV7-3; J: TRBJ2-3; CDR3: CASSLTSGATDTQYF
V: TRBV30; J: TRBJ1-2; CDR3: CARMGGGGYGYTF
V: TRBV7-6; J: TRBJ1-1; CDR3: CASSLGSHTEAFF
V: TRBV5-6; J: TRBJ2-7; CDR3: CASSLATGTTFYEQYF
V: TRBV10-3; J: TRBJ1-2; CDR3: CAISESQGLVGYTF
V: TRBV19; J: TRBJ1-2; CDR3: CASSQGTGAYYTF